This T cell receptor (beta chain) was obtained from a study of shared clonotypes between healthy human individuals. Study conclusions and caveats: Generation probabilities of non-shared clonotypes were lower (relative to those shared by all four donors). Naive subsets generally had larger estimated richness than memory subsets. Sorted-subset sequencing, rarefaction showed, was incomplete despite large depth.

Comment on this clone: Its antigen remains unidentified.

The assay was immunoSEQ multiplex PCR, and TCRdb's table has in-frame clones only and misses some. Of a few hundred thousand clones listed, 50% to 75% are singletons. This CDR3 has 14 amino acids. Germline lookup yields CDR1 MNHNS and CDR2 SASEGT. V was shortened by 8 bases and J by 0 bases, with 14 bases between the two germline ends. The sequenced material came from memory CD4+ T cells sorted from blood. The subset is: CD45RA-negative fraction. The J gene is TRBJ2-7, the V gene TRBV6-1, with D possibly being TRBD1 or TRBD2 (5 bases each). This TCR was recovered from a man aged 25-40 years in good health. CDR3 DNA: TGTGCCAGCGTCCGGGACCCGACCTCCTACGAGCAGTACTTC. This sequence encodes CASVRDPTSYEQYF.